This T cell receptor (beta chain) was identified in a study of blood T cell repertoires in COVID-19. This CDR3 spans 13 amino acids. The V and J ends lost 5 bases and 4 bases, in that order; junction bases with no gene match: 3. The germline gives CDR1 LNHDA, CDR2 SQIVND (reference sequence). Profiling relied on immunoSEQ multiplex PCR, and the TCRdb table lists in-frame clones only, not all of them. The data show under 250,000 clones, with around 80% seen just once and around 2% held by the top ten. Sequenced input: PBMCs or T cells enriched from blood (not recorded which). The receptor comes from a man in his 60s who had recovered from COVID-19. This sequence joins TRBV19 and TRBJ1-1, with 8 positions matching TRBD1. CDR3 coding DNA: TGTGCCAGTAGTTTGGGACAGGCCACTGAAGCTTTCTTT. Translated, it gives CASSLGQATEAFF.